This TCR beta chain was recovered during a study of read filtering for tumor transcriptome and immune sequencing. Study summary: IR-seq gave about 3.5 to 10.27 million TCR reads per sample; RNA-seq gave about 80 to 1273.

This clonotype was counted at least ten times. The library was built from about 400 ng RNA with molecular barcoded adaptors for alpha/delta and beta/gamma chains. TCRdb re-called the reads through MiXCR, storing one row per CDR3 protein. The data show approximately 61,000 distinct CDR3 sequences, about 19% seen once. Sample: a population of CD138-negative cells sorted from bone marrow. This receptor was identified in a donor older than 35 with multiple myeloma.

This CDR3 is CASSSPPTPNEQFF. DNA of the CDR3: TGTGCCAGCAGCAGTCCCCCCACCCCCAATGAGCAGTTCTTC. The V and J genes are TRBV7-9 and TRBJ2-1; D is ambiguous. Germline lookup yields CDR1 SEHNR and CDR2 FQNEAQ (reference sequence). The CDR3 runs 14 residues. V lost 5 bases, J lost 6 bases, and 14 bases lay in between.